The source of this T cell receptor (beta chain) is a study of immune heterogeneity within non-small cell lung tumors. Background on the study: A few squamous cell carcinomas, about nine non-squamous carcinomas and 1 not otherwise specified made up the tumors. Whole-study results and caveats: Individual patients had largely distinct high-frequency T-cell receptor beta clonotypes.

CDR1 and CDR2 from the germline V gene are SEHNR and FQNEAQ (reference sequence). The V and J ends lost 6 bases and 1 base respectively, with 12 bases between them. This CDR3 spans 14 amino acids. Each sample used approximately 590 ng of genomic DNA from bulk tumor tissue. In surgery, several biopsies were collected from each primary tumor at widely spaced sites. The cohort was untreated, with newly diagnosed non-small cell lung cancer undergoing curative surgery. Donors comprised surgical patients with newly diagnosed non-small cell lung cancer, operated on with curative intent. Multiplex PCR relied on 32 V and 13 J primers to amplify TCR beta CDR3. TCRdb analysed the multiplex PCR reads with MiXCR anew, one entry per CDR3 protein. The data show 21,000 or so distinct CDR3 sequences, under 35% seen once. Turning to this clonotype: The target antigen is unknown.

The sequenced sample was lung tumor tissue. The V call is TRBV7-9, the J call TRBJ1-1; D gene unclear. The TCR comes from a man in his forties or fifties with non-small cell lung cancer. The CDR3 loop is CASRVEGKNTEAFF. DNA of the CDR3: TGTGCCAGCAGAGTTGAGGGAAAGAACACTGAAGCTTTCTTT.